This is a list of T cell receptor beta chains from one sample in a study of Ad26.COV2.S vaccination and SARS-CoV-2 variants. Sequencing used immunoSEQ multiplex PCR; TCRdb keeps in-frame clones, though not all of them. The table lists under 250,000 clones, approximately 88% of them singletons. Sequenced material: peripheral blood, taken in a trial of Ad26.COV2.S vaccine versus placebo. The receptor source for this set is a person between 18 and 60 years old who received the Ad26.COV2.S COVID-19 vaccine or a placebo. Both conserved end residues are part of each CDR3. Each record gives: clone size, D gene, V gene, J gene, CDR3 protein, CDR3 DNA. D genes are given only for firm matches. The size of a clone is reported for some rows only, either as once, few or many, or as a class for expanded clones.

>NA|TRBD2|TRBV5-4|TRBJ2-7
CASSPIAGGSSYEQYF
TGTGCCAGCAGCCCGATAGCGGGGGGAAGCTCCTACGAGCAGTACTTC
>once|TRBD2|TRBV7-9|TRBJ2-1
CASSLAIAGEHDEQFF
TGTGCCAGCAGCTTAGCGATAGCGGGAGAACACGATGAGCAGTTCTTC
>NA|NA|TRBV6-1|TRBJ1-6
CASSERVSPLHF
TGTGCCAGCAGTGAGAGGGTTTCACCCCTCCACTTT
>NA|NA|TRBV9|TRBJ1-6
CASSVDGGTAYNSPLHF
TGTGCCAGCAGCGTAGATGGGGGGACGGCCTATAATTCACCCCTCCACTTT
>NA|NA|TRBV10-3|TRBJ1-2
CAISESSDPGYTF
TGTGCCATCAGTGAGTCATCAGATCCTGGCTACACCTTC
>NA|NA|TRBV4-3|TRBJ1-2
CASSQAAGQLGGYTF
TGCGCCAGCAGCCAAGCTGCGGGACAATTGGGCGGCTACACCTTC
>once|NA|TRBV5-1|TRBJ1-2
CASSSDWHGYTF
TGCGCCAGCAGCTCGGACTGGCATGGCTACACCTTC
>NA|TRBD1|TRBV5-1|TRBJ2-3
CASSPDRGRPDTQYF
TGCGCCAGCAGCCCGGACAGGGGCAGGCCAGATACGCAGTATTTT
>NA|NA|TRBV6-5|TRBJ2-7
CASSYSNGAKQYF
TGTGCCAGCAGTTACTCGAACGGAGCCAAGCAGTACTTC
>NA|NA|TRBV12-3/TRBV12-4|TRBJ2-6
CASSPYGANVLTF
TGTGCCAGCAGCCCTTATGGGGCCAACGTCCTGACTTTC
>NA|NA|TRBV27|TRBJ1-1
CASRPDSTNTEAFF
TGTGCCAGCAGACCAGACAGCACCAACACTGAAGCTTTCTTT
>NA|NA|TRBV18|TRBJ2-3
CASSARLLLSTDTQYF
TGTGCCAGCTCAGCCAGACTCTTATTAAGCACAGATACGCAGTATTTT
>NA|NA|TRBV6-5|TRBJ1-2
CASSRDGPNYGYTF
TGTGCCAGCAGCCGGGACGGACCTAACTATGGCTACACCTTC
>NA|TRBD1|TRBV6-2/TRBV6-3|TRBJ2-1
CASSSWDRAYNEQFF
TGTGCCAGCAGTTCGTGGGACAGGGCCTACAATGAGCAGTTCTTC
>NA|NA|TRBV7-8|TRBJ2-3
CASSSGRWGQSTDTQYF
TGTGCCAGCAGCTCCGGGCGGTGGGGGCAGAGCACAGATACGCAGTATTTT
>NA|TRBD2|TRBV11-2|TRBJ2-1
CASSLAGLALGYNEQFF
TGTGCCAGCAGCTTAGCTGGACTAGCACTCGGCTACAATGAGCAGTTCTTC
>NA|NA|TRBV11-3|TRBJ2-2
CASSFRRAGGTGELFF
TGTGCCAGCAGCTTTCGGAGGGCAGGGGGGACCGGGGAGCTGTTTTTT
>NA|TRBD2|TRBV19|TRBJ2-1
CATSRVSRTSGEARTRGNEQFF
TGTGCCACTTCCCGGGTGAGCAGGACTAGCGGGGAGGCCCGAACTCGGGGGAATGAGCAGTTCTTC
>NA|TRBD1|TRBV10-3|TRBJ2-2
CAISGSDRVPFF
TGTGCCATCAGTGGATCAGACAGGGTGCCGTTTTTT
>NA|NA|TRBV6-1|TRBJ2-1
CASKYRRDYNEQFF
TGTGCCAGCAAATACAGGCGGGACTACAATGAGCAGTTCTTC
>NA|NA|TRBV19|TRBJ1-6
CASSRGQEVSPLHF
TGTGCCAGTAGTCGGGGCCAGGAAGTTTCACCCCTCCACTTT
>once|NA|TRBV2|TRBJ1-6
CASSGQGGSSYNSPLHF
TGTGCCAGCAGTGGTCAGGGCGGCAGCTCCTATAATTCACCCCTCCACTTT
>NA|TRBD1|TRBV7-8|TRBJ1-5
CASSPDRGLRNQPQHF
TGTGCCAGCAGCCCAGACAGGGGGCTACGTAATCAGCCCCAGCATTTT
>NA|NA|TRBV29-1|TRBJ1-3
CSVSDGPGNTIYF
TGCAGCGTTAGTGACGGTCCTGGAAACACCATATATTTT
>few|NA|TRBV4-3|TRBJ1-5
CASSQWEGDQPQHF
TGCGCCAGCAGCCAATGGGAAGGCGATCAGCCCCAGCATTTT